Below are 28 T cell receptor beta chains sequenced from a single sample in a study of blood T cell repertoires in COVID-19. Clones were sequenced by immunoSEQ multiplex PCR, and TCRdb holds only the in-frame ones, with some missing. The repertoire has about 48,000 clones, roughly 88% of them found once; the top ten carry about 59%. Source material: peripheral blood. These receptors all come from a man between 65 and 85 years old with acute or convalescent COVID-19.

This clone was detected only once. CDR3 DNA: TGTGCCAGCAGCCAAGAGCAGGATCCCGCAACTAATGAAAAACTGTTTTTT. This sequence encodes CASSQEQDPATNEKLFF. The gene calls are TRBV3-1 (or the pseudogene TRBV3-2) and TRBJ1-4, with D uncertain. Germline CDR1 LGHDT, CDR2 YNNKEL (reference sequence). V lost 0 bases and J 0 bases, leaving 11 bases between the germline ends. The CDR3 extends over 17 amino acids.

As DNA, the CDR3 is TGTGCCAGCAGCTCAGGACTACCAAGCTATAACTATGGCTACACCTTC. The encoded protein is CASSSGLPSYNYGYTF. The gene calls are TRBV5-5 and TRBJ1-2; D gene ambiguous. The CDR3 contains 16 residues. Germline loops: CDR1 SGHKS, CDR2 YYEKEE (reference sequence). The ends were cut back, 3 bases at V and 1 base at J, with 16 bases in the middle.

The chain uses TRBV30 and TRBJ2-3; 7 nucleotides match TRBD2. V lost 4 bases, J lost 2 bases, and 3 bases stayed unmatched. CDR1 and CDR2 from the germline V gene are GTSNPN and SVGIG (reference sequence). The CDR3 has 13 residues. The CDR3 DNA is TGTGCCTGGACTAGCGGCGACACAGATACGCAGTATTTT. Translation: CAWTSGDTDTQYF.

V is TRBV6-1 and J is TRBJ1-6, with 8 bases identical to TRBD1. CDR1 MNHNS and CDR2 SASEGT come from the germline V gene. There are 14 residues in the CDR3. V trimming: 4 bases; J trimming: 7 bases; junction bases outside the gene matches: 3. The CDR3: CASSARQGNSPLHF. CDR3 sequence (DNA): TGTGCCAGCAGTGCCCGACAGGGGAATTCACCCCTCCACTTT.

The V gene is TRBV29-1, the J gene TRBJ1-2, with 9 positions matching TRBD1. This CDR3 has 15 amino acids. Germline assignment: CDR1 SQVTM and CDR2 ANQGSEA. Unmatched junction bases numbered 14, after V lost 6 bases and J lost 6 bases. The CDR3 bases are TGCAGCGTCCCTAAGGCGGGACAGGGTGAAGATGGCTACACCTTC. It translates to CSVPKAGQGEDGYTF.

J is TRBJ1-4 and V is TRBV28, with D perhaps matching TRBD1 (5 bases). Germline CDR1 MDHEN, CDR2 SYDVKM. V was cut by 5 bases and J by 0 bases, with 13 bases left in between. This CDR3 has 16 amino acids. In DNA form, the CDR3 reads TGTGCCAGCAGTGTGGTGGGGGGGACAACTAATGAAAAACTGTTTTTT. Its protein is CASSVVGGTTNEKLFF.

Remarks on this clone: The junction differs from germline at one of its ends, possibly a read error. The chain carries TRBV6-5 and TRBJ2-3; D uncertain. CDR1 and CDR2 from the germline V gene are MNHEY and SVGAGI. There are 13 residues in the CDR3. CDR3 bases: TGTGCCAGCAATTACCCAGGTCCAGATACGCAGTATTTT. Protein product: CASNYPGPDTQYF.

The genes are TRBV28 and TRBJ2-1; tentative D call: TRBD2 (6 bases). Germline CDR1 reads MDHEN; CDR2 reads SYDVKM. V was clipped by 6 bases and J by 6 bases, with 15 bases between them. CDR3 size: 14 residues. CDR3 sequence: CASSIVSGPNEQFF. Here the CDR3 DNA reads TGTGCCAGCAGCATTGTGAGCGGGCCCAATGAGCAGTTCTTC. Together with reference TRBV28 and TRBJ2-1, the CDR3 gives the full variable domain: DVKVTQSSRYLVKRTGEKVFLECVQDMDHENMFWYRQDPGLGLRLIYFSYDVKMKEKGDIPEGYSVSREKKERFSLILESASTNQTSMYLCASSIVSGPNEQFFGPGTRLTVL.

This chain joins TRBV9 and TRBJ2-3; the match to TRBD2 covers 9 bases. The CDR3 extends over 15 amino acids. The germline CDR1 and CDR2 sequences are SGDLS and YYNGEE. The trim removed 5 bases at V and 3 bases at J, leaving 7 bases unmatched. CDR3 in DNA: TGTGCCAGCAGTGTTAGCGGGAGAGGGACAGATACGCAGTATTTT. Protein sequence: CASSVSGRGTDTQYF.

The rearrangement links TRBV20-1 to TRBJ2-3; maybe TRBD2 (5 bases). Trimming removed 6 bases at V and 3 bases at J, with 13 bases between. Germline V gives CDR1 DFQATT, CDR2 SNEGSKA (reference sequence). The CDR3 has 13 amino acids. The CDR3 DNA reads TGCAGTGCAAGTCACGCGGGTACAGATACGCAGTATTTT. It translates to CSASHAGTDTQYF.

This clone was observed a handful of times. DNA for the CDR3: TGTGCCAGCAGCTCGGGCAGGGGCAATGAGCAGTTCTTC. Translation gives CASSSGRGNEQFF. The V and J genes are TRBV3-1 (or the pseudogene TRBV3-2) and TRBJ2-1; D may be TRBD1 (6 bases). The germline V gene has CDR1 LGHDT and CDR2 YNNKEL (reference sequence). V lost 5 bases and J 6 bases, leaving 11 bases between the germline ends. The CDR3 runs to 13 residues.

The chain has TRBV19 and TRBJ1-4; a weak D match, TRBD1 (6 bases). Per the germline V gene, CDR1 is LNHDA and CDR2 is SQIVND (reference sequence). The CDR3 consists of 14 residues. V shed 8 bases and J shed 4 bases, with 14 bases lying between them. DNA of the CDR3: TGTGCCAGTTCCTCTACAGGGTTTAATGAAAAACTGTTTTTT. This gives the protein CASSSTGFNEKLFF.

This chain uses TRBV7-2 with TRBJ1-2; 7 nucleotides match TRBD1. The CDR3 is 17 amino acids. Per germline, CDR1 SGHTA and CDR2 FQGNSA. V was clipped by 1 base and J by 7 bases; unmatched bases: 15. The chain's CDR3 is CASSLDQRGLGFFGYTF. The CDR3, as DNA: TGTGCCAGCAGCTTAGACCAGAGGGGGCTCGGGTTTTTTGGCTACACCTTC.

The J gene is TRBJ2-5, the V gene TRBV4-1; unclear D gene. CDR1 is MGHRA, CDR2 YSYEKL, per germline. Trimming stripped 0 bases from V and 3 bases from J, with 5 bases between. The length of the CDR3 is 13 residues. The CDR3 DNA reads TGCGCCAGCAGCCAAGAAACGGAAGAGACCCAGTACTTC. Translated, it gives CASSQETEETQYF.

The gene calls are TRBV19 and TRBJ2-7; D perhaps matches TRBD2 (6 bases). From germline, CDR1 is LNHDA and CDR2 SQIVND (reference sequence). The ends were cut back, 5 bases at V and 4 bases at J, with 15 bases in the middle. This CDR3 region has 14 residues. The CDR3 nucleotides are TGTGCCAGTAGTCTCCCGGGACTTGAATACGAGCAGTACTTC. It specifies CASSLPGLEYEQYF.

CDR3 sequence reads: CASSYTTTRVKETQYF. The CDR3 DNA reads as TGTGCCAGCAGTTATACTACCACTAGAGTCAAAGAGACCCAGTACTTC. V gene TRBV28 combines with J gene TRBJ2-5, with D perhaps matching TRBD2 (5 bases). V was trimmed by 4 bases and J by 3 bases, leaving 18 bases between them. Germline V lookup: CDR1 MDHEN, CDR2 SYDVKM. The CDR3 runs to 16 residues. Supplemented by reference TRBV28 and TRBJ2-5, the full variable domain reads DVKVTQSSRYLVKRTGEKVFLECVQDMDHENMFWYRQDPGLGLRLIYFSYDVKMKEKGDIPEGYSVSREKKERFSLILESASTNQTSMYLCASSYTTTRVKETQYFGPGTRLLVL.

The chain couples TRBV6-1 to TRBJ1-1; no clear D gene. In germline, CDR1 is MNHNS, CDR2 SASEGT. Trimming pared 4 bases from V and 5 bases from J, leaving 14 bases between. This CDR3 spans 14 amino acids. Here the CDR3 DNA reads TGTGCCAGCAGTGGACACCAACCTGAAACTGAAGCTTTCTTT. Protein sequence: CASSGHQPETEAFF.

This clone was counted only a few times. The chain has TRBV4-2 and TRBJ1-2, with 11 bases fitting TRBD1. The ends lost 4 bases at V and 9 bases at J; junction bases unmatched: 7. Germline V gives CDR1 LGHNA, CDR2 YNFKEQ. This CDR3 has 14 residues. This CDR3 reads CASSRGQGGGSYTF. In nucleotides, the CDR3 is TGTGCCAGCAGCCGGGGACAGGGGGGAGGGAGCTACACCTTC.

The gene calls are TRBV12-3 or TRBV12-4 and TRBJ2-6, with a possible D match to TRBD2 (5 bases). Trimming shortened V by 7 bases and J by 2 bases, and 6 bases separated the two germline ends. The CDR3 sequence is 13 residues long. The CDR3 nucleotides read TGTGCCAGCAAGGAGGCTGGGGCCAACGTCCTGACTTTC. Its translation is CASKEAGANVLTF.

The J gene is TRBJ2-7, the V gene TRBV7-3; 8 bases are a match to TRBD2. This CDR3 is 15 amino acids long. Germline V gene data show CDR1 as SGHTA and CDR2 as FQGTGA. Germline trimming cut 5 bases from V and 7 bases from J; bases unmatched to any gene: 13. For the CDR3, the DNA is TGTGCCAGCAGCCAAATAGCGGGGAACCAAGGTGAGCAGTACTTC. It translates to CASSQIAGNQGEQYF.

This chain uses TRBV5-1 with TRBJ2-7, with 10 bases fitting TRBD1. The V gene end was trimmed by 4 bases and the J gene end by 3 bases; junction bases not matched to a gene: 4. Germline V CDR1 and CDR2: SGHRS, YFSETQ. The length of the CDR3 is 14 residues. DNA for the CDR3: TGCGCCAGCAGCCCTGGGACAGGGGACTACGAGCAGTACTTC. Amino acid sequence: CASSPGTGDYEQYF.

The genes are TRBV10-2 and TRBJ1-1; 7 bases are a match to TRBD1. The CDR3 is 12 amino acids. The V segment lost 11 bases and the J segment 6 bases; nucleotides outside the gene matches: 9. Germline V gene sequence: CDR1 WSHSY, CDR2 SAAADI. The DNA of the CDR3 is TGCGCCGGCCAAAGACAGGGCTCTGAAGCTTTCTTT. Its translation: CAGQRQGSEAFF.

The chain couples TRBV6-5 to TRBJ1-5, with D possibly being TRBD1 (6 bases). The CDR3 runs to 14 residues. V gave up 5 bases and J gave up 2 bases, with 10 bases separating them. Germline CDR1 is MNHEY and CDR2 is SVGAGI. CDR3 region: CASSTRGGNQPQHF. In DNA, the CDR3 is TGTGCCAGCAGTACCAGGGGAGGCAATCAGCCCCAGCATTTT.

Here the CDR3 reads CASSLEQELSAFF. The CDR3 DNA is TGTGCCAGCAGCTTAGAGCAGGAACTCTCAGCTTTCTTT. V and J are TRBV7-2 and TRBJ1-1, with no clear D. Germline lookup yields CDR1 SGHTA and CDR2 FQGNSA. This CDR3 spans 13 amino acids. V dropped 1 base and J dropped 10 bases, with 13 bases sitting between them.

The chain joins TRBV10-3 to TRBJ2-1, with 8 bases lining up with TRBD2. V trimming: 9 bases; J trimming: 5 bases; junction bases outside the gene matches: 9. Germline CDR1 ENHRY, CDR2 SYGVKD. CDR3 length: 14 amino acids. The CDR3 spells CAISRVSGDNEQFF. As DNA, the CDR3 is TGTGCCATTTCGCGGGTTAGCGGGGACAATGAGCAGTTCTTC.

The chain uses TRBV15 and TRBJ2-1, with D possibly being TRBD2 (6 bases). This CDR3 is 14 amino acids long. Germline lookup yields CDR1 LNHNV and CDR2 YYDKDF (reference sequence). The ends were cut back, 1 base at V and 6 bases at J, with 10 bases in the middle. CDR3 residues: CATSRVTSSNEQFF. The CDR3 nucleotides are TGTGCCACCAGCAGAGTAACTAGCTCCAATGAGCAGTTCTTC. The variable domain in full, completed from reference TRBV15 and TRBJ2-1, reads DAMVIQNPRYQVTQFGKPVTLSCSQTLNHNVMYWYQQKSSQAPKLLFHYYDKDFNNEADTPDNFQSRRPNTSFCFLDIRSPGLGDTAMYLCATSRVTSSNEQFFGPGTRLTVL.

V is TRBV18 and J is TRBJ1-2; 9 nucleotides line up with TRBD1. CDR1 is KGHSH and CDR2 is LQKENI in the germline V gene. The CDR3 sequence is 14 residues long. The trim removed 3 bases at V and 6 bases at J, leaving 5 bases unmatched. CDR3 sequence (DNA): TGTGCCAGCTCACCGGAAACAGGGGGCGATGGCTACACCTTC. This sequence encodes CASSPETGGDGYTF.

The chain links TRBV9 to TRBJ1-1; TRBD1 is a possible D gene (6 bases). V lost 3 bases and J 3 bases, leaving 15 bases between the germline ends. The CDR3 extends over 15 amino acids. Germline V gene sequence: CDR1 SGDLS, CDR2 YYNGEE. The CDR3 DNA reads TGTGCCAGCAGCGGTCAACAGGGATCGGACACTGAAGCTTTCTTT. It yields the protein CASSGQQGSDTEAFF.